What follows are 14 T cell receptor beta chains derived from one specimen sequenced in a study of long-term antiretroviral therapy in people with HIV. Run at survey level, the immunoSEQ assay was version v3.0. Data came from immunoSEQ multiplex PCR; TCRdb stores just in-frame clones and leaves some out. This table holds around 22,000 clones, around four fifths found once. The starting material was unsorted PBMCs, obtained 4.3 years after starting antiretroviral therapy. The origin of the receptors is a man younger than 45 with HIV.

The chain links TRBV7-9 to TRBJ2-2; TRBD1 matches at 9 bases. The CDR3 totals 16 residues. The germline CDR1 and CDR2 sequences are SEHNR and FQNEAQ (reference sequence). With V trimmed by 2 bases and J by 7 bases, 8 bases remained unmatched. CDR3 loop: CASSLIGQGKVGELFF. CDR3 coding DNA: TGTGCCAGCAGCTTAATAGGACAGGGGAAAGTCGGGGAGCTGTTTTTT.

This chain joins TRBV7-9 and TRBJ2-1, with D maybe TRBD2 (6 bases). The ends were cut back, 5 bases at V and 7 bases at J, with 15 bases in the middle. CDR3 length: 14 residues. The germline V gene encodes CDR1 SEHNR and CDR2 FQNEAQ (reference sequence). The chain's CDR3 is CASSLGLRGNEQFF. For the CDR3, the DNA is TGTGCCAGCAGCCTGGGACTGAGGGGAAATGAGCAGTTCTTC. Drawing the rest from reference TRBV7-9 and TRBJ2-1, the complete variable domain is DTGVSQNPRHKITKRGQNVTFRCDPISEHNRLYWYRQTLGQGPEFLTYFQNEAQLEKSRLLSDRFSAERPKGSFSTLEIQRTEQGDSAMYLCASSLGLRGNEQFFGPGTRLTVL.

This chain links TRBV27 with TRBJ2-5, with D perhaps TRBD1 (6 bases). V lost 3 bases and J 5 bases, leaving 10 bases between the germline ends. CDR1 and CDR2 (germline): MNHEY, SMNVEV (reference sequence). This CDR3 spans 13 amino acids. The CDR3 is CASSFTGLETQYF. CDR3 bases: TGTGCCAGCAGTTTCACAGGGTTGGAGACCCAGTACTTC.

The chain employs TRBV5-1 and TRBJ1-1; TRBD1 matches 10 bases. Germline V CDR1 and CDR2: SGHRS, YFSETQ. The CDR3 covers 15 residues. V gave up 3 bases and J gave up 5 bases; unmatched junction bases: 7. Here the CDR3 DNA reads TGCGCCAGCAGCTCGGGGGACAGGGGTTGGACTGAAGCTTTCTTT. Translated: CASSSGDRGWTEAFF.

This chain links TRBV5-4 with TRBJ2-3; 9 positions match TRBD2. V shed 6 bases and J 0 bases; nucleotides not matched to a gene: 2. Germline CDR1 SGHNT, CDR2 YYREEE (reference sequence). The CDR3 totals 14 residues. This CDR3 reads CASILAGSTDTQYF. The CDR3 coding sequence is TGTGCCAGCATCCTAGCGGGGAGCACAGATACGCAGTATTTT.

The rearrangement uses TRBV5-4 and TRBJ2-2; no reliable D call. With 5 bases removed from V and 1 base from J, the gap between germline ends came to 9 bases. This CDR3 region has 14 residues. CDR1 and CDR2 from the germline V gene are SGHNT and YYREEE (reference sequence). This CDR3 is CASRIDQNTGELFF. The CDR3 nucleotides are TGTGCCAGCAGGATAGATCAGAACACCGGGGAGCTGTTTTTT.

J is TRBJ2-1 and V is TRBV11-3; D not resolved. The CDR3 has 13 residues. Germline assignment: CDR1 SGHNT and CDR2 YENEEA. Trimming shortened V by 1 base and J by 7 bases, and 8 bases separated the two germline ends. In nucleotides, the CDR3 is TGTGCCAGCAGCTTAGGGGTATGGAATGAGCAGTTCTTC. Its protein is CASSLGVWNEQFF.

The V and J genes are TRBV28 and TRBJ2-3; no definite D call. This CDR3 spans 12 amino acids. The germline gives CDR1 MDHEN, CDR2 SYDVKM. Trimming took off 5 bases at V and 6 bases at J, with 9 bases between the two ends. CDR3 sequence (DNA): TGTGCCAGCAGTCCCGGCAAGGATACGCAGTATTTT. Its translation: CASSPGKDTQYF.

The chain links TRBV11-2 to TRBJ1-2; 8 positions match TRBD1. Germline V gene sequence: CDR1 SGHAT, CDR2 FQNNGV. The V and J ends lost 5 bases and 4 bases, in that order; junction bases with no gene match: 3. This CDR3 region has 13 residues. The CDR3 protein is CASSRTGSYGYTF. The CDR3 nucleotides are TGTGCCAGCAGCCGGACAGGGAGCTATGGCTACACCTTC.

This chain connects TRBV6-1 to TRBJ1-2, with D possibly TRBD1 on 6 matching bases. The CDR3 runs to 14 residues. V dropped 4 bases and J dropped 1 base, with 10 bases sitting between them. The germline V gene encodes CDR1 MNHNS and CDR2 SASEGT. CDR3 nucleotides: TGTGCCAGCAGTGGGGACATTATTAACTATGGCTACACCTTC. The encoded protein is CASSGDIINYGYTF.

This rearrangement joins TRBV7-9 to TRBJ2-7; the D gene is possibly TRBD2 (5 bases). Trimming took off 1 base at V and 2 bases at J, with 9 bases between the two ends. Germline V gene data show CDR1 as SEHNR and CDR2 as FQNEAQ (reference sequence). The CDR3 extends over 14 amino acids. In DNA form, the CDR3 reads TGTGCCAGCAGCTTAGGTTGGGGAGCCTACGAGCAGTACTTC. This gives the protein CASSLGWGAYEQYF.

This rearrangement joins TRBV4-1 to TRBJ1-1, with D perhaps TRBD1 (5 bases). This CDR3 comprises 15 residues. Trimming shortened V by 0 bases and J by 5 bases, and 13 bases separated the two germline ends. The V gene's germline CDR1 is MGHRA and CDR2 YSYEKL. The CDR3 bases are TGCGCCAGCAGCCAAGATGGAATGGGGGGTACTGAAGCTTTCTTT. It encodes CASSQDGMGGTEAFF.

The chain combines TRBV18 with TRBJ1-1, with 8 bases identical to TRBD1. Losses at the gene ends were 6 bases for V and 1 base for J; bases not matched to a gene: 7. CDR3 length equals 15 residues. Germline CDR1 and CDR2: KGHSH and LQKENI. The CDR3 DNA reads TGTGCCAGCTCGAGCGGACAGGGAACGAACACTGAAGCTTTCTTT. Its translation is CASSSGQGTNTEAFF.

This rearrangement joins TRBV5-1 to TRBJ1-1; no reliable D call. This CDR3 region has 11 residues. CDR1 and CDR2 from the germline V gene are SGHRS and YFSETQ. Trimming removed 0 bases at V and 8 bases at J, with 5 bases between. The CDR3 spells CASSLGREAFF. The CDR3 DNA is TGCGCCAGCAGCTTGGGTAGGGAAGCTTTCTTT.